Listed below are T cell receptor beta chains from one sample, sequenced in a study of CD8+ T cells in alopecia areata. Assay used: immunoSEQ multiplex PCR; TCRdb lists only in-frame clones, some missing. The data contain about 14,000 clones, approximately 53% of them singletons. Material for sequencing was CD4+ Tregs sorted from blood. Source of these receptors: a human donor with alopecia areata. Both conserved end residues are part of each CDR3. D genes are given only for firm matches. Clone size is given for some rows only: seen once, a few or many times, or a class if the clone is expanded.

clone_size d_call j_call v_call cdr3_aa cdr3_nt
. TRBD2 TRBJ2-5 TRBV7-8 CASSPSSGTSGRETQYF TGTGCCAGCAGCCCAAGCAGTGGGACTAGCGGGAGGGAGACCCAGTACTTC
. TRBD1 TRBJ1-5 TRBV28 CASRYGQGWQPQHF TGTGCCAGCAGATACGGACAGGGGTGGCAGCCCCAGCATTTT
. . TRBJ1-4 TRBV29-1 CSGQSNEKLFF TGCAGCGGACAGTCTAATGAAAAACTGTTTTTT
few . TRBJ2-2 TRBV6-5 CASSYLTGTGELFF TGTGCCAGCAGTTATCTCACAGGCACCGGGGAGCTGTTTTTT
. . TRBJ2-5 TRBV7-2 CASSQMETQYF TGTGCCAGCAGCCAGATGGAGACCCAGTACTTC
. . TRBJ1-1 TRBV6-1 CASSDGTGMTEAFF TGTGCCAGCAGTGATGGTACAGGGATGACTGAAGCTTTCTTT
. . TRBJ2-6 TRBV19 CASSLKGYEAGANVLTF TGTGCCAGTAGTTTAAAAGGGTACGAGGCTGGGGCCAACGTCCTGACTTTC
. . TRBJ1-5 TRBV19 CASSIRRESWSNQPQHF TGTGCCAGTAGTATTAGGAGGGAAAGCTGGAGCAATCAGCCCCAGCATTTT
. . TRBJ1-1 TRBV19 CASSIEGYTEAFF TGTGCCAGTAGTATCGAGGGGTACACTGAAGCTTTCTTT
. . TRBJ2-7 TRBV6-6 CASSSAGQYYEQYF TGTGCCAGCAGTTCCGCGGGACAGTACTACGAGCAGTACTTC
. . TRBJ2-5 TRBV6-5 CASSYGGGGAETQYF TGTGCCAGCAGTTACGGGGGAGGGGGCGCCGAGACCCAGTACTTC
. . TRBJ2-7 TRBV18 CASSPPGLGRYEQYF TGTGCCAGCTCCCCACCAGGTCTTGGCCGATACGAGCAGTACTTC
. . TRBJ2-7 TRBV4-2 CASSQRTGEYEQYF TGTGCCAGCAGCCAAAGGACGGGGGAGTACGAGCAGTACTTC
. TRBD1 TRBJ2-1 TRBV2 CASRLRDSSYNEQFF TGTGCCAGCAGGCTCCGGGACAGCTCCTACAATGAGCAGTTCTTC
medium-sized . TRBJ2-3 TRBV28 CASSTPTRTPTDTQYF TGTGCCAGCAGTACACCAACCAGGACCCCCACAGATACGCAGTATTTT
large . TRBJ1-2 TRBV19 CASSPTGTNYGYTF TGTGCCAGTAGTCCAACCGGGACTAACTATGGCTACACCTTC
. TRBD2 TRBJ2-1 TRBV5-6 CASSLMGLAGFNEQFF TGTGCCAGCAGCTTGATGGGACTAGCGGGATTCAATGAGCAGTTCTTC
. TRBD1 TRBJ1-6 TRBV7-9 CASSLEGTGRSPLHF TGTGCCAGCAGCTTAGAGGGGACAGGCCGGTCACCCCTCCACTTT
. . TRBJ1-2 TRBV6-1 CASSESAGVGYGYTF TGTGCCAGCAGTGAATCGGCAGGGGTGGGCTATGGCTACACCTTC
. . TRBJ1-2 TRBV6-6 CATRGFVDYGYTF TGTGCCACCAGGGGCTTTGTGGACTATGGCTACACCTTC
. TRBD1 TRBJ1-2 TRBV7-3 CASSRDRDYGYTF TGTGCCAGCAGCAGAGACAGGGACTATGGCTACACCTTC
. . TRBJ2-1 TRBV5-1 CASSSWLTGGGSGNEQFF TGCGCCAGCAGCTCGTGGCTGACCGGGGGCGGGAGTGGGAATGAGCAGTTCTTC
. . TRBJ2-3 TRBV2 CASSVQLRRSSTDTQYF TGTGCCAGCAGTGTTCAGCTTCGAAGATCTAGCACAGATACGCAGTATTTT
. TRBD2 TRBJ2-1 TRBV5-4 CASSPAGLAGGNNEQFF TGTGCCAGCAGCCCGGCAGGCCTAGCGGGGGGGAACAATGAGCAGTTCTTC
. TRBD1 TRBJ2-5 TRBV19 CASSIGGDRGETQYF TGTGCCAGTAGTATAGGGGGCGACAGGGGTGAGACCCAGTACTTC
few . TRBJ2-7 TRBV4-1 CASSQDSQFSYEQYF TGCGCCAGCAGCCAAGATAGCCAGTTCTCCTACGAGCAGTACTTC
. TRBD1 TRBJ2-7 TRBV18 CASSPNMLGTVYEQYF TGTGCCAGCTCACCAAATATGTTGGGGACAGTTTACGAGCAGTACTTC
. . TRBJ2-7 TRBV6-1 CASSRAYEQYF TGTGCCAGTAGCAGGGCGTACGAGCAGTACTTC
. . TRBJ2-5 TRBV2 CASSVGIQETQYF TGTGCCAGCAGTGTCGGGATCCAAGAGACCCAGTACTTC
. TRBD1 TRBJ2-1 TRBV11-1 CASSTTGGPFGEQFF TGTGCCAGCAGCACCACAGGGGGCCCCTTCGGGGAGCAGTTCTTC
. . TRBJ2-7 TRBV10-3 CAISELAGSYEQYF TGTGCCATCAGTGAGTTGGCAGGCTCCTACGAGCAGTACTTC
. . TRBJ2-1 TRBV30 CAWSVFYKRGNKDSGGKDYNEQFF TGTGCCTGGAGTGTTTTTTATAAGAGGGGGAATAAGGATAGCGGAGGTAAAGACTACAATGAGCAGTTCTTC
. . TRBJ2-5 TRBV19 CASSPIGGEKETQYF TGTGCCAGTAGTCCAATCGGAGGGGAGAAAGAGACCCAGTACTTC
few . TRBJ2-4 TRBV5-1 CASSLGRKRYF TGCGCCAGCAGCTTGGGGCGCAAGAGATACTTC
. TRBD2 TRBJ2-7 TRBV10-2 CASNLAGSSEQYF TGCGCCAGCAACCTAGCGGGAAGTTCCGAGCAGTACTTC
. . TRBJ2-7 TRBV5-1 CASSLGFSYEQYF TGCGCCAGCAGCTTGGGGTTTAGCTACGAGCAGTACTTC
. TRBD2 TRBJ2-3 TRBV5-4 CASSLTSGTTDTQYF TGTGCCAGCAGCTTGACTAGCGGAACCACAGATACGCAGTATTTT
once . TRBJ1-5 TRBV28 CASSSGMEPQHF TGTGCCAGCAGTTCTGGCATGGAGCCCCAGCATTTT
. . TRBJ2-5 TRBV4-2 CASSQESYPGEETQYF TGTGCCAGCAGCCAGGAAAGTTACCCCGGGGAAGAGACCCAGTACTTC
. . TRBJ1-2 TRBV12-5 CASGLVGGVATENYGYTF TGTGCTAGTGGTTTGGTAGGGGGGGTAGCAACGGAAAACTATGGCTACACCTTC
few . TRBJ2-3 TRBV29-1 CSVGIDTQYF TGCAGCGTTGGAATAGATACGCAGTATTTT
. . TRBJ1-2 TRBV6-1 CASSEEPGRGYTF TGTGCCAGCAGTGAAGAGCCGGGAAGGGGCTACACCTTC
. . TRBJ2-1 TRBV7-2 CASSPIHEQFF TGTGCCAGCAGCCCCATACATGAGCAGTTCTTC
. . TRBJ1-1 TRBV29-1 CSVGRTGFAEAFF TGCAGCGTTGGTCGTACAGGGTTCGCTGAAGCTTTCTTT
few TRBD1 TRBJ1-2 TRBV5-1 CASSLVLGQGATGYTF TGCGCCAGCAGCCTGGTGTTGGGGCAGGGGGCGACAGGCTACACCTTC
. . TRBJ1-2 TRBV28 CASSLPGFGYTF TGTGCCAGCAGTTTACCAGGGTTTGGCTACACCTTC
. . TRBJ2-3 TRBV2 CASSEAGVADTQYF TGTGCCAGCAGTGAAGCAGGGGTGGCAGATACGCAGTATTTT
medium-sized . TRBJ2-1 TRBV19 CASRDFYNEQFF TGTGCCAGCCGGGACTTCTACAATGAGCAGTTCTTC
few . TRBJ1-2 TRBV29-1 CSVTASYGYTF TGCAGCGTTACAGCATCCTATGGCTACACCTTC
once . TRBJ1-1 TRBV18 CASSPQQDEAFF TGTGCCAGCTCACCTCAGCAAGATGAAGCTTTCTTT
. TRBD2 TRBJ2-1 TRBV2 CASSELVWASGRWYNEQFF TGTGCCAGCAGTGAGCTCGTCTGGGCTAGCGGGAGGTGGTACAATGAGCAGTTCTTC
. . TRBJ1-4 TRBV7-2 CASSLRIRSGEKLFF TGTGCCAGCAGCTTACGTATTAGGTCGGGTGAAAAACTGTTTTTT
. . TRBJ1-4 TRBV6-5 CASSYSRPEGGEKLFF TGTGCCAGCAGTTACTCCAGACCCGAGGGTGGTGAAAAACTGTTTTTT
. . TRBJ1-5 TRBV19 CASSVNTGPRNQPQHF TGTGCCAGTAGTGTTAATACCGGGCCCCGCAATCAGCCCCAGCATTTT
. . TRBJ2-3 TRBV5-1 CASSLGLLRQDTQYF TGCGCCAGCAGCTTAGGACTACTCCGTCAGGATACGCAGTATTTT
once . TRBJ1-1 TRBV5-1 CASSLEVPGAATEAFF TGCGCCAGCAGCTTGGAAGTCCCTGGGGCGGCCACTGAAGCTTTCTTT
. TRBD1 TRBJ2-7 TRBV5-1 CASNTGAAYEQYF TGCGCCAGCAACACAGGGGCGGCCTACGAGCAGTACTTC
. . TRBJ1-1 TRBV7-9 CASSLEGFATEAFF TGTGCCAGCAGCTTAGAAGGTTTTGCCACTGAAGCTTTCTTT
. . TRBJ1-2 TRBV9 CASSGRQDYGYTF TGTGCCAGCAGTGGCCGACAGGACTATGGCTACACCTTC
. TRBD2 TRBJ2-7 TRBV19 CASSRRGSSYEQYF TGTGCCAGTAGTAGGCGGGGGAGCTCCTACGAGCAGTACTTC